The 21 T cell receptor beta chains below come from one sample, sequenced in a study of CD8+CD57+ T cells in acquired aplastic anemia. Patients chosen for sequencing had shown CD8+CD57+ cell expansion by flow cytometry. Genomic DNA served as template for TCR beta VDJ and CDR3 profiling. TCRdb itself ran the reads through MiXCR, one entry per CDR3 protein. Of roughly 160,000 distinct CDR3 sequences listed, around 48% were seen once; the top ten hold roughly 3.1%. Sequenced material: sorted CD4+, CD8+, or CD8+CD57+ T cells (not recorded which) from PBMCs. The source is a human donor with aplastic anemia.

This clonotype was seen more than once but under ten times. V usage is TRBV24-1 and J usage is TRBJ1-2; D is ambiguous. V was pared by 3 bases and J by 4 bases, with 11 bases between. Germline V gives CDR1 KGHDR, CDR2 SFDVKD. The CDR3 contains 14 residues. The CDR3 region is CATSDAGTSYGYTF. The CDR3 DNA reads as TGTGCCACCAGTGATGCTGGCACCAGCTATGGCTACACCTTC.

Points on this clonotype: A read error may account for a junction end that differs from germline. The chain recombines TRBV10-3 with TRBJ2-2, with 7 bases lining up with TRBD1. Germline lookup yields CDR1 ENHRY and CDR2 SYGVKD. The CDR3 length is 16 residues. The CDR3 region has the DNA TGTGCCATCAATAACAGGGGCAAGCTGAACATCGGGGAGCTGTTTTTT. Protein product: CAINNRGKLNIGELFF.

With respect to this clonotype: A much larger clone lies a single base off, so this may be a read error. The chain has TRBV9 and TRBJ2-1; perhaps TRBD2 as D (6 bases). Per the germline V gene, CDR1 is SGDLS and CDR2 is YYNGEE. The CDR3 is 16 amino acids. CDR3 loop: CASSVGIAASYNERFF. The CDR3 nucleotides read TGTGCCAGCAGCGTAGGGATAGCGGCCTCCTACAATGAGCGGTTCTTC.

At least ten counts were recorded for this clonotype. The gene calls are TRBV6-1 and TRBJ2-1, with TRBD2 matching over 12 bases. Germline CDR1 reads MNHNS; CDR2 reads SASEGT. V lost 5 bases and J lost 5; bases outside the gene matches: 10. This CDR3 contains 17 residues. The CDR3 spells CASSPTSGRTSNNEQFF. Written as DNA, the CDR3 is TGTGCCAGCAGTCCTACTAGCGGGAGGACCAGCAACAATGAGCAGTTCTTC.

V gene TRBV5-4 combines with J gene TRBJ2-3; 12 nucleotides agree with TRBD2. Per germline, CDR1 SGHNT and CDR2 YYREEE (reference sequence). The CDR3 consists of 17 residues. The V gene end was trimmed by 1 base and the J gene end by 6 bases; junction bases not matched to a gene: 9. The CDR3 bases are TGTGCCAGCAGCTTGCGCCGACTAGCGGGAGCAGCGGATACGCAGTATTTT. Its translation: CASSLRRLAGAADTQYF. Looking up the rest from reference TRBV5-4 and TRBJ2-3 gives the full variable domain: ETGVTQSPTHLIKTRGQQVTLRCSSQSGHNTVSWYQQALGQGPQFIFQYYREEENGRGNFPPRFSGLQFPNYSSELNVNALELDDSALYLCASSLRRLAGAADTQYFGPGTRLTVL.

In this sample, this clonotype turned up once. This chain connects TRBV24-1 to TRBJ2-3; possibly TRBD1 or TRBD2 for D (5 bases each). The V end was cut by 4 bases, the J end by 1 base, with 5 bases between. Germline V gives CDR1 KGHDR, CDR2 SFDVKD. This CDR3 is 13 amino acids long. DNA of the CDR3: TGTGCCACCAGTGAGGGACGCACAGATACGCAGTATTTT. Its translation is CATSEGRTDTQYF.

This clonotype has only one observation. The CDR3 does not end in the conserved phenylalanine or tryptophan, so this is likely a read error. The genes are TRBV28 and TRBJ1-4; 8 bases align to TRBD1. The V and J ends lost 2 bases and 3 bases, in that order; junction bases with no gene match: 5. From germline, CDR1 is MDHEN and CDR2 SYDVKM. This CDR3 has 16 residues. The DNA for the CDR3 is TGTGCCAGCAGTTTAAAGGACAGGGTGTCTAATGAAAAACTGTTTTAT. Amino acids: CASSLKDRVSNEKLFY.

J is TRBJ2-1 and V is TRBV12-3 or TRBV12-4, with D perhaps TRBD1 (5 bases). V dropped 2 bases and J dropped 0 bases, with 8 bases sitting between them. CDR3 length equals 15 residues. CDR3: CASSLRQGSYNEQFF. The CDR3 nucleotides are TGTGCCAGCAGTTTACGGCAGGGCTCCTACAATGAGCAGTTCTTC.

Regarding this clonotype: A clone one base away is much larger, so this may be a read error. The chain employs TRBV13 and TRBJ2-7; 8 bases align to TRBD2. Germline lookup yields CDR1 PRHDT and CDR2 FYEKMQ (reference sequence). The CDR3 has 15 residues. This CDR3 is CASSLGAGAVYEQHF. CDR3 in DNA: TGTGCCAGCAGCTTAGGAGCGGGGGCTGTCTACGAGCAGCACTTC.

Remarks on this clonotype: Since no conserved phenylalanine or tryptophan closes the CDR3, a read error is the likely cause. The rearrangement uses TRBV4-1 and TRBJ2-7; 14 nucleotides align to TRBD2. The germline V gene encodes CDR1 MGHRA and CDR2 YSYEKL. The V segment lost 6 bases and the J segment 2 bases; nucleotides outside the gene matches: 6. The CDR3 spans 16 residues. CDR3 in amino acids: CASSYGTSGRPYEQYL. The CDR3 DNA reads TGCGCCAGCAGTTACGGGACTAGCGGGAGACCCTACGAGCAGTACCTC.

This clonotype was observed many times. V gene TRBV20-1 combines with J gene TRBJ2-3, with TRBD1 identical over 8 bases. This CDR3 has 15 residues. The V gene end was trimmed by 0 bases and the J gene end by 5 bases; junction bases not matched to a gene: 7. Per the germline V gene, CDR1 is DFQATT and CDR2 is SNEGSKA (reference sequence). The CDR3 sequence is CSARDINRGLDTQYF. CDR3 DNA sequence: TGCAGTGCTAGAGATATAAACAGGGGGTTAGATACGCAGTATTTT.

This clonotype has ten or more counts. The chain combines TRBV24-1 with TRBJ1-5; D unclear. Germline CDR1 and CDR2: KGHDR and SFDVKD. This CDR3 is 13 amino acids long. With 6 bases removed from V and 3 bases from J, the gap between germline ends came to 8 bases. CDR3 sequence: CATSRVSNQPQHF. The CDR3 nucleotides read TGTGCCACCAGTAGGGTCTCCAATCAGCCCCAGCATTTT.

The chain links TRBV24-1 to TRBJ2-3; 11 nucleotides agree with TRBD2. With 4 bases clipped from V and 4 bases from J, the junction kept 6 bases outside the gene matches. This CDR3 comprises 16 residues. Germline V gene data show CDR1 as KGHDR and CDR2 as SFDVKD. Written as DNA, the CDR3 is TGTGCCACCAGTGACCAAAGACTAGCGGGACCAGATACGCAGTATTTT. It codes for CATSDQRLAGPDTQYF.

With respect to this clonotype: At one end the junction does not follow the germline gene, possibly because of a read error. The CDR3 nucleotides are TGTGCCAGCAGTCCGGGACAGAGCAATCAACCCCAGCAATTT. Translation gives CASSPGQSNQPQQF. The J gene is TRBJ1-5, the V gene TRBV3-1, with 7 bases identical to TRBD1. The CDR3 is 14 residues long. Germline V gene sequence: CDR1 LGHDT, CDR2 YNNKEL (reference sequence).

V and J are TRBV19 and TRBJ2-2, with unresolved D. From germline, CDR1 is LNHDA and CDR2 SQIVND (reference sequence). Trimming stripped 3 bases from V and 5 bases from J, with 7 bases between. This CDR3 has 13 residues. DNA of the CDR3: TGTGCCAGTAGTATTTTAAGGACCGGGGAGCTGTTTTTT. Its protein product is CASSILRTGELFF. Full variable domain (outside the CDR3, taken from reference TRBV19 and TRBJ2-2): DGGITQSPKYLFRKEGQNVTLSCEQNLNHDAMYWYRQDPGQGLRLIYYSQIVNDFQKGDIAEGYSVSREKKESFPLTVTSAQKNPTAFYLCASSILRTGELFFGEGSRLTVL.

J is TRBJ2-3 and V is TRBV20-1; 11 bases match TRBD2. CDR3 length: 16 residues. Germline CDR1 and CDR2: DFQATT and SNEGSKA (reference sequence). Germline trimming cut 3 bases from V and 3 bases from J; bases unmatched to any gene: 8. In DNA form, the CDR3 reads TGCAGTGCTAGTAATCTGAGACTAGCGGGGACAGATACGCAGTATTTT. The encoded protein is CSASNLRLAGTDTQYF.

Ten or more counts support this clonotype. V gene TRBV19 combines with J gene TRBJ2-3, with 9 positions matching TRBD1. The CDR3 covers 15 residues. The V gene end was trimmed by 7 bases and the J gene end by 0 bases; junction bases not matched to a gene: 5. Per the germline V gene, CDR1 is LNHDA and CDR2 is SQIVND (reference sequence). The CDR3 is CASKLQGASTDTQYF. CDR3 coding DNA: TGTGCCAGTAAACTACAGGGGGCAAGCACAGATACGCAGTATTTT. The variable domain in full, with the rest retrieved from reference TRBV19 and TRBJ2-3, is DGGITQSPKYLFRKEGQNVTLSCEQNLNHDAMYWYRQDPGQGLRLIYYSQIVNDFQKGDIAEGYSVSREKKESFPLTVTSAQKNPTAFYLCASKLQGASTDTQYFGPGTRLTVL.

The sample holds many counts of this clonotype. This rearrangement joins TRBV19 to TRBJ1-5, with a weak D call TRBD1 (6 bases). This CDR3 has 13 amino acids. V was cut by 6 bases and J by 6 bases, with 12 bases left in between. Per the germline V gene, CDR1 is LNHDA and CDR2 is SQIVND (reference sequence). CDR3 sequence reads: CASRDSPTQPQHF. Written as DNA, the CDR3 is TGTGCCAGTAGGGACAGTCCCACTCAGCCCCAGCATTTT.

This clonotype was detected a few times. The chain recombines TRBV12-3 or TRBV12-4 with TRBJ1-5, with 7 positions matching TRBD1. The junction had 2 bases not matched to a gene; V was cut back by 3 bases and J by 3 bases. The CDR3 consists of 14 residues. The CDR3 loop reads CASSLGQINQPQHF. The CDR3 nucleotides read TGTGCCAGCAGTTTGGGACAGATCAATCAGCCCCAGCATTTT.

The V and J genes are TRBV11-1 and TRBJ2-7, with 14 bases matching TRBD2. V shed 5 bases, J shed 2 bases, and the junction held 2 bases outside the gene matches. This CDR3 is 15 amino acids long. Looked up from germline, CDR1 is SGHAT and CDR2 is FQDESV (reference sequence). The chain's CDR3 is CASSMTSGGAYEQYF. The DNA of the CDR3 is TGTGCCAGCAGCATGACTAGCGGGGGGGCCTACGAGCAGTACTTC.

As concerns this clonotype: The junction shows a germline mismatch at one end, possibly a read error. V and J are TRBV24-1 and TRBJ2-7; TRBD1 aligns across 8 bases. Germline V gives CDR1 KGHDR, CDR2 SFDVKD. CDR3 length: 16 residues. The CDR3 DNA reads TGTGCCAGCATCCCCCGAAGTGGGACAGGTAGCTACGTGCAGTACTTC. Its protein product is CASIPRSGTGSYVQYF.